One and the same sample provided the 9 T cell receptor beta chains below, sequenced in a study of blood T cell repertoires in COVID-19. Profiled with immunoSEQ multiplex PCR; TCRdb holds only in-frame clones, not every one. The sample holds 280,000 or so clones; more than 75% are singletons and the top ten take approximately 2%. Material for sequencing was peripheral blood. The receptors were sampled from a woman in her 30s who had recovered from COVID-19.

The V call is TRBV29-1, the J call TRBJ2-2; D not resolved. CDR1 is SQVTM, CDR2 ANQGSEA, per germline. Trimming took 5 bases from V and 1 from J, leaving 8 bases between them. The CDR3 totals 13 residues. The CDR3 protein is CSVSTGNTGELFF. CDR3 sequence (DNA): TGCAGCGTTTCGACTGGGAACACCGGGGAGCTGTTTTTT.

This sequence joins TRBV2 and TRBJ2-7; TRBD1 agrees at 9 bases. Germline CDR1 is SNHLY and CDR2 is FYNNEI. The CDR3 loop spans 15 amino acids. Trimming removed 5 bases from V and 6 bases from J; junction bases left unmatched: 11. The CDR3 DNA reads TGTGCCAGCAGTAAGGAGTTCTACAGGGGGCCCGAGCAGTACTTC. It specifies CASSKEFYRGPEQYF.

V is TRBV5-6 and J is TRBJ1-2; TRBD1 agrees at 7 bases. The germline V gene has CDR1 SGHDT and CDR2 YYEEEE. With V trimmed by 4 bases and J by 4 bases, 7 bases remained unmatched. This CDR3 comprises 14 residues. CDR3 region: CASSPDRQSYGYTF. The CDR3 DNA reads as TGTGCCAGCAGCCCGGACAGGCAAAGCTATGGCTACACCTTC.

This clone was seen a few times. The CDR3 DNA reads as TGTGCCAGCAGTGATGATGACAGGGGAGGTCCCGGGGAGCTGTTTTTT. Amino acid sequence: CASSDDDRGGPGELFF. V usage is TRBV2 and J usage is TRBJ2-2, with 8 bases aligning to TRBD1. CDR3 length: 16 amino acids. The germline CDR1 and CDR2 sequences are SNHLY and FYNNEI. V was clipped by 3 bases and J by 6 bases; unmatched bases: 9. The entire variable domain, with the rest obtained from reference TRBV2 and TRBJ2-2, is as follows: EPEVTQTPSHQVTQMGQEVILRCVPISNHLYFYWYRQILGQKVEFLVSFYNNEISEKSEIFDDQFSVERPDGSNFTLKIRSTKLEDSAMYFCASSDDDRGGPGELFFGEGSRLTVL.

The CDR3 DNA reads as TGTGCCAGTAGTATAGAGACAGGCTCCTACGAGCAGTACTTC. Its translation: CASSIETGSYEQYF. V gene TRBV19 combines with J gene TRBJ2-7; possible D gene TRBD1, 6 bases. The CDR3 is made up of 14 amino acids. With 0 bases removed from V and 0 bases from J, the gap between germline ends came to 6 bases. The V gene's germline CDR1 is LNHDA and CDR2 SQIVND (reference sequence).

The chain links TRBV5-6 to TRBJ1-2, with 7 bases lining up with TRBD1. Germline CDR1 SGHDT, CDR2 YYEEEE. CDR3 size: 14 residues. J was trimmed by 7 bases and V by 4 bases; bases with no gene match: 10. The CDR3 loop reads CASSLGQEQGGYTF. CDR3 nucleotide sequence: TGTGCCAGCAGCCTTGGACAGGAGCAGGGTGGCTACACCTTC.

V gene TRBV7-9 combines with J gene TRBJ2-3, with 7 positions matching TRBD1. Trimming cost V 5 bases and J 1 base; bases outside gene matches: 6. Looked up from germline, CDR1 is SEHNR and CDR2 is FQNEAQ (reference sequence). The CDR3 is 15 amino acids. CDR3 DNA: TGTGCCAGCAGCCCGCAGGGGGTTCGCACAGATACGCAGTATTTT. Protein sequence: CASSPQGVRTDTQYF.

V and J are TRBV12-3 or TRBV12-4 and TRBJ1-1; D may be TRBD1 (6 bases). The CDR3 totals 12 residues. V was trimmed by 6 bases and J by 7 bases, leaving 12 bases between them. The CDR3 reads CASSITRGEAFF. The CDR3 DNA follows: TGTGCCAGCAGCATAACCAGGGGTGAAGCTTTCTTT.

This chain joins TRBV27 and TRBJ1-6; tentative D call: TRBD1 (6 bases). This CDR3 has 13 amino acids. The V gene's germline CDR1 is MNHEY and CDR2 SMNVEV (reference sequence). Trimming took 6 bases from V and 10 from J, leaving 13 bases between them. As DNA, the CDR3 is TGTGCCAGCAGAATAACAGGGAACTCACCCCTCCACTTT. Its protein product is CASRITGNSPLHF.